These 29 T cell receptor beta chains came from one sample sequenced in a study of T-cell reconstitution after alpha-beta-depleted transplantation in children. Unique molecular identifiers were used in preparing the TCRbeta library. In TCRdb, the PCR reads were re-called with MiXCR into one record per CDR3 protein. Of about 470,000 distinct CDR3 sequences detected, roughly 44% appear once; the ten largest clones hold approximately 30%. Source: PBMCs, taken before TCRalphabeta/CD19-depleted stem cell transplant. These receptors originate from a girl aged 2 to 10 with aplastic anemia, due to receive a stem cell transplant.

This chain links TRBV4-2 with TRBJ1-2; tentatively, D is TRBD1 (5 bases). V was clipped by 4 bases and J by 0 bases, with 15 bases between them. The germline V gene encodes CDR1 LGHNA and CDR2 YNFKEQ. The CDR3 spans 16 residues. In nucleotides, the CDR3 is TGTGCCAGCAGCCGAGGCGGGGGGGAAGCTAACTATGGCTACACCTTC. Its protein product is CASSRGGGEANYGYTF.

The V call is TRBV14, the J call TRBJ1-1; no clear D gene. CDR3 length: 14 amino acids. CDR1 and CDR2 (germline): SGHDN, FVKESK. V was trimmed by 1 base and J by 0 bases, leaving 6 bases between them. In nucleotides, the CDR3 is TGTGCCAGCAGCCAAGCGTTACTGAACACTGAAGCTTTCTTT. Protein: CASSQALLNTEAFF.

This clonotype was found many times. The rearrangement joins TRBV4-1 to TRBJ1-5; the D gene is possibly TRBD1 (5 bases). The germline V gene encodes CDR1 MGHRA and CDR2 YSYEKL. The CDR3 is 16 amino acids. The V and J ends lost 0 bases and 5 bases respectively, with 14 bases between them. CDR3: CASSQDLVRGYQPQHF. The CDR3 coding sequence is TGCGCCAGCAGCCAAGATCTGGTCCGGGGCTATCAGCCCCAGCATTTT.

This clonotype was seen a few times. The chain uses TRBV6-5 and TRBJ2-1, with TRBD1 as a possible D gene (5 bases). The germline gives CDR1 MNHEY, CDR2 SVGAGI. This CDR3 is built from 16 residues. Deletions cut 4 bases from V and 0 bases from J, with 13 bases between. CDR3 coding DNA: TGTGCCAGCAGTTCAGCGACAGCGAGCTCCTACAATGAGCAGTTCTTC. Translation: CASSSATASSYNEQFF.

In this sample, this clonotype turned up many times. The chain carries TRBV5-1 and TRBJ2-2, with D possibly TRBD1 on 5 matching bases. The CDR3 totals 15 residues. Germline V gene sequence: CDR1 SGHRS, CDR2 YFSETQ. The V gene lost 6 bases and the J gene lost 2 bases, with 14 bases spanning the gap. CDR3 DNA sequence: TGCGCCAGCACCTGGACACCTTTTAACACCGGGGAGCTGTTTTTT. Encoded protein: CASTWTPFNTGELFF.

This chain links TRBV6-1 with TRBJ2-1, with unresolved D. The V gene's germline CDR1 is MNHNS and CDR2 SASEGT. Trimming stripped 6 bases from V and 8 bases from J, with 23 bases between. The CDR3 loop spans 16 amino acids. The CDR3: CASSRTTGPRSDEQFF. In DNA form, the CDR3 reads TGTGCCAGCAGCCGAACCACCGGGCCACGGTCCGATGAGCAGTTCTTC.

This clonotype appeared many times. The chain has TRBV4-3 and TRBJ2-7, with TRBD2 matching over 7 bases. The germline V gene encodes CDR1 LGHNA and CDR2 YSLEER. This CDR3 comprises 15 residues. V lost 1 base and J lost 1; bases outside the gene matches: 4. The CDR3 loop is CASSQAAGVSYEQYF. CDR3 sequence (DNA): TGCGCCAGCAGCCAAGCGGCGGGAGTATCCTACGAGCAGTACTTC.

The CDR3 sequence: CSARLEVNEQFF. For the CDR3, the DNA is TGCAGTGCCCGACTAGAAGTCAATGAGCAGTTCTTC. V and J are TRBV20-1 and TRBJ2-1; D perhaps matches TRBD2 (6 bases). CDR3 length: 12 residues. Looked up from germline, CDR1 is DFQATT and CDR2 is SNEGSKA (reference sequence). Trimming left V 6 bases short and J 6 bases short, with 12 bases between.

This sequence joins TRBV7-9 and TRBJ2-7; 12 bases match TRBD2. Germline CDR1 and CDR2: SEHNR and FQNEAQ (reference sequence). This CDR3 is 16 amino acids long. J gave up 0 bases and V 5 bases, and 5 bases lay outside the gene matches. CDR3 nucleotide sequence: TGTGCCAGCAGCCGGACTAGCGGGGTTGGCTCCTACGAGCAGTACTTC. Its protein is CASSRTSGVGSYEQYF.

This clonotype turned up a few times. The junction shows a germline mismatch at one end, possibly a read error. This chain links TRBV6-1 with TRBJ2-7, with 9 positions matching TRBD1. The germline V gene encodes CDR1 MNHNS and CDR2 SASEGT. This CDR3 comprises 9 residues. CDR3 nucleotide sequence: TGTGCCACCCTCGGGACAGGGTGCTTC. Its translation: CATLGTGCF.

The gene calls are TRBV11-1 and TRBJ2-5; 11 positions match TRBD2. The junction had 11 bases not matched to a gene; V was cut back by 1 base and J by 1 base. Per germline, CDR1 SGHAT and CDR2 FQDESV (reference sequence). The length of the CDR3 is 19 residues. In DNA form, the CDR3 reads TGTGCCAGCAGCTTAGTTCGGCCTAGCGGGAGGATCTTCCAAGAGACCCAGTACTTC. This codes for CASSLVRPSGRIFQETQYF.

This rearrangement joins TRBV29-1 to TRBJ2-3; 10 bases fit TRBD2. V trimming: 2 bases; J trimming: 1 base; junction bases outside the gene matches: 0. This CDR3 comprises 14 residues. Germline-derived CDR1 and CDR2 are SQVTM and ANQGSEA. In nucleotides, the CDR3 is TGCAGCGTTGAACTAGCGGGAGGCACAGATACGCAGTATTTT. Translating it yields CSVELAGGTDTQYF.

This chain connects TRBV6-1 to TRBJ2-1; TRBD1 matches at 9 bases. Germline V gene lookup returns CDR1 MNHNS and CDR2 SASEGT. Trimming removed 8 bases from V and 9 bases from J; junction bases left unmatched: 11. CDR3 length equals 14 residues. This CDR3 is CASRGTGSTTEQFF. Written as DNA, the CDR3 is TGTGCCAGCCGCGGGACAGGGTCTACCACTGAGCAGTTCTTC.

The chain combines TRBV20-1 with TRBJ2-7, with D unclear. V lost 3 bases and J lost 2, with 14 bases in between. This CDR3 spans 14 amino acids. Germline CDR1 reads DFQATT; CDR2 reads SNEGSKA (reference sequence). The CDR3 bases are TGCAGTGCTAGGGGCGCCGTAACTGCCTACGAGCAGTACTTC. Encoded protein: CSARGAVTAYEQYF.

The chain links TRBV7-2 to TRBJ1-1, with TRBD1 matching 10 bases. Germline V gives CDR1 SGHTA, CDR2 FQGNSA. The CDR3 length is 15 residues. V was clipped by 4 bases and J by 5 bases; unmatched bases: 7. The CDR3 spells CASSSRQGAVTEAFF. CDR3 nucleotide sequence: TGTGCCAGCAGCTCCAGACAGGGGGCGGTTACTGAAGCTTTCTTT.

In its sample, this clonotype was seen once. The chain recombines TRBV5-5 with TRBJ1-6; D gene uncertain. Trimming removed 0 bases from V and 0 bases from J, with 10 bases in between. CDR3 length: 17 residues. Per the germline V gene, CDR1 is SGHKS and CDR2 is YYEKEE (reference sequence). CDR3 coding DNA: TGTGCCAGCAGCTTGGATTGGGTTAGCTCCTATAATTCACCCCTCCACTTT. Protein sequence: CASSLDWVSSYNSPLHF.

This clonotype was found a few times. This chain joins TRBV6-5 and TRBJ2-1; D unresolved. V shed 0 bases and J shed 6 bases, with 12 bases lying between them. From germline, CDR1 is MNHEY and CDR2 SVGAGI. The CDR3 is made up of 15 amino acids. CDR3 bases: TGTGCCAGCAGTTACTCGACACGGACGCTCAATGAGCAGTTCTTC. It yields the protein CASSYSTRTLNEQFF.

The chain couples TRBV20-1 to TRBJ2-3; D call uncertain. Per the germline V gene, CDR1 is DFQATT and CDR2 is SNEGSKA (reference sequence). The V end was cut by 6 bases, the J end by 2 bases, with 18 bases between. The CDR3 contains 15 residues. CDR3 sequence (DNA): TGCAGTGCCATAAGCCTGCGGAGCCCCACAGATACGCAGTATTTT. As protein: CSAISLRSPTDTQYF.

The chain is built from TRBV27 and TRBJ2-7; tentative D call: TRBD2 (5 bases). V was cut by 0 bases and J by 6 bases, with 9 bases left in between. This CDR3 spans 13 amino acids. CDR1 is MNHEY, CDR2 SMNVEV, per germline (reference sequence). The CDR3 spells CASSLSRASEQYF. CDR3 DNA: TGTGCCAGCAGTTTATCGCGGGCGTCCGAGCAGTACTTC.

The chain couples TRBV5-1 to TRBJ2-3, with D possibly matching TRBD1 (6 bases). Germline loops: CDR1 SGHRS, CDR2 YFSETQ. The CDR3 contains 16 residues. The V end lost 0 bases, the J end lost 2 bases, and 13 bases lay between the germline ends. The CDR3 protein is CASSLEFRGSTDTQYF. The CDR3 nucleotides are TGCGCCAGCAGCTTGGAGTTCAGGGGATCCACAGATACGCAGTATTTT.

The chain uses TRBV4-1 and TRBJ2-7; 7 nucleotides line up with TRBD2. The V gene end was trimmed by 1 base and the J gene end by 4 bases; junction bases not matched to a gene: 10. The length of the CDR3 is 16 residues. Per the germline V gene, CDR1 is MGHRA and CDR2 is YSYEKL. Here the CDR3 DNA reads TGCGCCAGCAGCCAAGTGCCGGGACTAACCTATTACGAGCAGTACTTC. It is translated as CASSQVPGLTYYEQYF.

This chain links TRBV7-2 with TRBJ2-5; TRBD2 might be the D (5 bases). Germline V gene data show CDR1 as SGHTA and CDR2 as FQGNSA. The CDR3 runs 14 residues. V lost 5 bases to trimming and J lost 4 bases, with 14 bases between them. CDR3 bases: TGTGCCAGCAGCATTGGACTGGCGGGAGAGACCCAGTACTTC. Protein product: CASSIGLAGETQYF.

The chain carries TRBV7-8 and TRBJ2-1; D is tentatively TRBD1 or TRBD2 (6 bases each). Trimming removed 2 bases at V and 7 bases at J, with 15 bases between. This CDR3 region has 15 residues. Germline V CDR1 and CDR2: SGHVS, FQNEAQ. CDR3 in DNA: TGTGCCAGCAGCTTACGGGGGCCGAAGGGGAATGAGCAGTTCTTC. Its translation is CASSLRGPKGNEQFF.

This clonotype was seen a handful of times. This sequence joins TRBV27 and TRBJ2-6; D is possibly TRBD1 or TRBD2 (5 bases each). This CDR3 spans 19 amino acids. Deletions cut 2 bases from V and 0 bases from J, with 17 bases between. The V gene's germline CDR1 is MNHEY and CDR2 SMNVEV (reference sequence). The CDR3 region is CASSLLGPLGVSGANVLTF. CDR3 bases: TGTGCCAGCAGTTTACTCGGCCCACTGGGGGTCTCTGGGGCCAACGTCCTGACTTTC.

This clonotype came up many times. The rearrangement joins TRBV11-2 to TRBJ2-1; 9 bases map to TRBD2. The CDR3 length is 15 residues. V lost 3 bases to trimming and J lost 4 bases; unmatched junction nucleotides: 4. The germline V gene has CDR1 SGHAT and CDR2 FQNNGV. The CDR3: CASSFLAGDYNEQFF. The DNA for the CDR3 is TGTGCCAGCAGCTTCTTAGCGGGAGATTACAATGAGCAGTTCTTC.

The CDR3 region is CASSLRQGGDTQYF. The DNA of the CDR3 is TGTGCCAGCAGTCTCCGACAAGGGGGAGATACGCAGTATTTT. The chain uses TRBV12-3 or TRBV12-4 and TRBJ2-3, with a possible D match to TRBD1 (6 bases). Trimming left V 5 bases short and J 5 bases short, with 14 bases between. The CDR3 spans 14 residues.

The CDR3 nucleotides are TGTGCCAGCAGCTTTAACGAGCGGGAGAGTGAGCAGTTCTTC. Encoded protein: CASSFNERESEQFF. This chain uses TRBV7-9 with TRBJ2-1; the match to TRBD2 covers 8 bases. The germline V gene encodes CDR1 SEHNR and CDR2 FQNEAQ (reference sequence). V was clipped by 3 bases and J by 9 bases; unmatched bases: 7. This CDR3 comprises 14 residues.

The genes are TRBV15 and TRBJ1-2, with TRBD1 identical over 8 bases. CDR1 is LNHNV and CDR2 is YYDKDF in the germline V gene (reference sequence). The CDR3 has 17 amino acids. With V trimmed by 0 bases and J by 4 bases, 10 bases remained unmatched. The CDR3 sequence is CATSRDHGQGGPYGYTF. In nucleotides, the CDR3 is TGTGCCACCAGCAGAGACCATGGACAGGGTGGGCCCTATGGCTACACCTTC. Looking up the rest from reference TRBV15 and TRBJ1-2 gives the full variable domain: DAMVIQNPRYQVTQFGKPVTLSCSQTLNHNVMYWYQQKSSQAPKLLFHYYDKDFNNEADTPDNFQSRRPNTSFCFLDIRSPGLGDTAMYLCATSRDHGQGGPYGYTFGSGTRLTVV.

This clonotype was counted ten times or more. The chain employs TRBV5-1 and TRBJ1-1; D is possibly TRBD1 (5 bases). Trimming pared 1 base from V and 5 bases from J, leaving 12 bases between. The CDR3 length is 14 residues. Per the germline V gene, CDR1 is SGHRS and CDR2 is YFSETQ. The CDR3 here is CASSLSGSGTEAFF. CDR3 sequence (DNA): TGCGCCAGCAGCTTGTCAGGGTCAGGTACTGAAGCTTTCTTT.